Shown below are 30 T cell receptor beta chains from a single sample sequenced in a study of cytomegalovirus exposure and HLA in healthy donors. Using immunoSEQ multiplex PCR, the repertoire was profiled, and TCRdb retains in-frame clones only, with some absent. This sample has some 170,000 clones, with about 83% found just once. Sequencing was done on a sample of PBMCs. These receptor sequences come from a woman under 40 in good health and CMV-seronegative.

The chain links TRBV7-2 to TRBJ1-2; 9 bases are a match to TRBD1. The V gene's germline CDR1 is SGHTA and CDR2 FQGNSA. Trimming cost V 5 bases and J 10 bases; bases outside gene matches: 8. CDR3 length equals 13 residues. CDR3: CASSGSGQGVYTF. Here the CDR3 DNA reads TGTGCCAGCAGCGGATCGGGACAGGGCGTCTACACCTTC. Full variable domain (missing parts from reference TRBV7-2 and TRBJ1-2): GAGVSQSPSNKVTEKGKDVELRCDPISGHTALYWYRQSLGQGLEFLIYFQGNSAPDKSGLPSDRFSAERTGGSVSTLTIQRTQQEDSAVYLCASSGSGQGVYTFGSGTRLTVV.

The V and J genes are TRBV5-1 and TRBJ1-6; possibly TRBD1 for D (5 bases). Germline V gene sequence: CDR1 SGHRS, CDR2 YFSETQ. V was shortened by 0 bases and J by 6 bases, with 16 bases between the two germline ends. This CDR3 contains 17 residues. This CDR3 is CASSLDRPTRGNSPLHF. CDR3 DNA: TGCGCCAGCAGCTTGGATAGGCCGACAAGGGGTAATTCACCCCTCCACTTT.

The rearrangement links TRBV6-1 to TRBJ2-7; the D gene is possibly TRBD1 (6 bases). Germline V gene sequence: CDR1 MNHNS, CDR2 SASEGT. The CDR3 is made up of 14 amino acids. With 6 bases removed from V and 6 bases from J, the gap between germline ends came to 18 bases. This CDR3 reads CASRTSGAPSEQYF. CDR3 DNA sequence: TGTGCCAGCAGGACTTCAGGGGCTCCTAGCGAGCAGTACTTC.

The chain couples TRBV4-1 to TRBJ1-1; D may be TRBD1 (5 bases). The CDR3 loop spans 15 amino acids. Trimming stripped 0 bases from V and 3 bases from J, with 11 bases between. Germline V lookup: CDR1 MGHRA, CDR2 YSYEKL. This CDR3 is CASSQDPAGYTEAFF. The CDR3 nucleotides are TGCGCCAGCAGCCAAGATCCCGCAGGGTACACTGAAGCTTTCTTT.

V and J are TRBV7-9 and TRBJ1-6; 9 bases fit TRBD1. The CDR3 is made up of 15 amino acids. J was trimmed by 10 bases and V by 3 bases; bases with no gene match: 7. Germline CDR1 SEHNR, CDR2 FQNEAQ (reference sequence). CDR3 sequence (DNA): TGTGCCAGCAGCTTCGGGACAGGGAGCGGATCACCCCTCCACTTT. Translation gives CASSFGTGSGSPLHF.

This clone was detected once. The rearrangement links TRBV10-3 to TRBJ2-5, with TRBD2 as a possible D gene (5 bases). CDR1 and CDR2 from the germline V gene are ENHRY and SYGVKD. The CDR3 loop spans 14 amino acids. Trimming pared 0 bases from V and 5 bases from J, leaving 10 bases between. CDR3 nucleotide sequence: TGTGCCATCAGTGAGTCGGGGAGTGGGGAGACCCAGTACTTC. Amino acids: CAISESGSGETQYF.

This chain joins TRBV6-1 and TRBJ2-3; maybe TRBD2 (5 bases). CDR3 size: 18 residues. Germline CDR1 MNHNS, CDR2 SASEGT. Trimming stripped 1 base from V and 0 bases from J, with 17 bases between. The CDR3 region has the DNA TGTGCCAGCAGTGAAGGATTTTGGGCGGGCTCTAGCACAGATACGCAGTATTTT. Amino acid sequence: CASSEGFWAGSSTDTQYF.

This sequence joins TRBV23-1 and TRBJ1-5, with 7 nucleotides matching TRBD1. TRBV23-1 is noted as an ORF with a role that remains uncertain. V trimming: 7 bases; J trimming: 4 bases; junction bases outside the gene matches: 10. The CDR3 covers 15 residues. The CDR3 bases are TGCGCCAGCACCGATAGAAGGGGGCGTAATCAGCCCCAGCATTTT. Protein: CASTDRRGRNQPQHF.

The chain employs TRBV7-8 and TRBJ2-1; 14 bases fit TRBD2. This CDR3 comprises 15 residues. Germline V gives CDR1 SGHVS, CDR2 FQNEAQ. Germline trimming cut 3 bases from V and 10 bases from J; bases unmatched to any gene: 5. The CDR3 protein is CASSLWTSGGLEQFF. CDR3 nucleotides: TGTGCCAGCAGCTTGTGGACTAGCGGGGGGCTGGAGCAGTTCTTC.

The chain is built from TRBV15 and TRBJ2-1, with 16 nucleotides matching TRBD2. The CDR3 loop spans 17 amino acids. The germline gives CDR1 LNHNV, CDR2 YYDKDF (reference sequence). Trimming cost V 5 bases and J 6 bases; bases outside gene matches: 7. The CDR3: CATSPGTSGGAPNEQFF. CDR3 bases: TGTGCCACCAGCCCCGGGACTAGCGGGGGGGCCCCCAATGAGCAGTTCTTC.

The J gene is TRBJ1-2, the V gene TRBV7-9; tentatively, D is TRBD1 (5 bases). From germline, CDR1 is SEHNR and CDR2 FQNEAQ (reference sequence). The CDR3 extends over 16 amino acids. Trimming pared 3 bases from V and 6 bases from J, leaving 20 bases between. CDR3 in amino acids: CASSFESEGRVHGYTF. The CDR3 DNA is TGTGCCAGCAGCTTCGAATCCGAGGGGAGGGTTCATGGCTACACCTTC.

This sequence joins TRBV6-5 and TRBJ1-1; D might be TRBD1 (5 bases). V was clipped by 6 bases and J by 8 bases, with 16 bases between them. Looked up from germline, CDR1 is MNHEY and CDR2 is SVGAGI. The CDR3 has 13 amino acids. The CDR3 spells CASRPQGIGEAFF. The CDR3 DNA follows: TGTGCCAGCAGACCCCAGGGAATAGGGGAAGCTTTCTTT.

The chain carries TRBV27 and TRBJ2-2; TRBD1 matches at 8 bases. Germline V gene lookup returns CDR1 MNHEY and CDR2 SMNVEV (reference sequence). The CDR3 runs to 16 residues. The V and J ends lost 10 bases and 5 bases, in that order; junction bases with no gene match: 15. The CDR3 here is CATAEGRTGGTGELFF. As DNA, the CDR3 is TGTGCCACAGCAGAAGGTAGAACAGGGGGTACCGGGGAGCTGTTTTTT.

In nucleotides, the CDR3 is TGTGCCAGCAGTTACCCGGGACAGGGGGCTTGGGAGCAGTACTTC. Translation gives CASSYPGQGAWEQYF. This rearrangement joins TRBV6-5 to TRBJ2-7, with TRBD1 identical over 12 bases. J was trimmed by 7 bases and V by 2 bases; bases with no gene match: 6. CDR3 size: 15 residues. Germline loops: CDR1 MNHEY, CDR2 SVGAGI.

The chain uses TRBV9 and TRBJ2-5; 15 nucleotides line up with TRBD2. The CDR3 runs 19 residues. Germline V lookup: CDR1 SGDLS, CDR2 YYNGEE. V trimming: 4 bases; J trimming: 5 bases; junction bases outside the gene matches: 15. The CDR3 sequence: CASSPGLAGGRMGTETQYF. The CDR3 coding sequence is TGTGCCAGCAGCCCAGGACTAGCGGGGGGGCGGATGGGCACGGAGACCCAGTACTTC.

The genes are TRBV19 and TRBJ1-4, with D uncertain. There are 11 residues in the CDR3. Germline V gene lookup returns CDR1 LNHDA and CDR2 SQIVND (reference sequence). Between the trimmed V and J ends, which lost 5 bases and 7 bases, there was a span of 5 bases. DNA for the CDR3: TGTGCCAGTAGTCTCGGTGAAAAACTGTTTTTT. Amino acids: CASSLGEKLFF.

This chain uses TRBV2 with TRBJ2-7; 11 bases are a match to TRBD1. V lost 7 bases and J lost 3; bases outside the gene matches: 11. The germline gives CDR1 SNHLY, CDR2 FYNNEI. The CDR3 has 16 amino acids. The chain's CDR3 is CASKPRRDRGVYEQYF. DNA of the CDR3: TGTGCCAGCAAGCCTCGTCGGGACAGGGGGGTCTACGAGCAGTACTTC.

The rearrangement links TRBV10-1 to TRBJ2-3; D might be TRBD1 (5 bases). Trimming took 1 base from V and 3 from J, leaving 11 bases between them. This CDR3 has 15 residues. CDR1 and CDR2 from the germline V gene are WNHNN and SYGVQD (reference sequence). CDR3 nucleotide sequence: TGCGCCAGCAGTGAGTTTCCAGGGATAACAGATACGCAGTATTTT. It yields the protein CASSEFPGITDTQYF.

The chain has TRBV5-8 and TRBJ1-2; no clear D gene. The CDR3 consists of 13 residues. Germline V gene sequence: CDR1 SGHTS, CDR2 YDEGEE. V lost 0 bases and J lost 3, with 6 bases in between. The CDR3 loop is CASSLGIYYGYTF. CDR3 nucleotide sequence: TGTGCCAGCAGCTTGGGTATATACTATGGCTACACCTTC.

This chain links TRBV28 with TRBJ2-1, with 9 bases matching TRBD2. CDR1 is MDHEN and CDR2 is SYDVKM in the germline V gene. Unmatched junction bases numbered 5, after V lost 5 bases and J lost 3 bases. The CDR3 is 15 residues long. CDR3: CASSQGLAYYNEQFF. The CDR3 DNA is TGTGCCAGCAGTCAAGGACTAGCGTACTACAATGAGCAGTTCTTC.

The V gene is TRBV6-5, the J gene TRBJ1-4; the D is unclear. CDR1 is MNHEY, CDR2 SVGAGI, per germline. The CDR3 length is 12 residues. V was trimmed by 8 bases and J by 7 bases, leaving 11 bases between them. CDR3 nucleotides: TGTGCCAGCTCCCGGGAGGGTGAAAAACTGTTTTTT. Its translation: CASSREGEKLFF.

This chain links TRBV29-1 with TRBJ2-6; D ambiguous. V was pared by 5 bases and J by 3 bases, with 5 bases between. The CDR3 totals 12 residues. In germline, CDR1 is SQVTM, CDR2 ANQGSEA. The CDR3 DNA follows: TGCAGCGTTTCTTTTGGGGCCAACGTCCTGACTTTC. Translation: CSVSFGANVLTF.

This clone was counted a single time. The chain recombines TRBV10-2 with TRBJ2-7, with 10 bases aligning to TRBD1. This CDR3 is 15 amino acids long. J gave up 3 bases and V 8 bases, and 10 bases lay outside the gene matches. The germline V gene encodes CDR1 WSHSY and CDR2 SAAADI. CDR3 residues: CASARQGAVIYEQYF. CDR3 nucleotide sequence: TGCGCCAGCGCCCGACAGGGGGCAGTTATCTACGAGCAGTACTTC.

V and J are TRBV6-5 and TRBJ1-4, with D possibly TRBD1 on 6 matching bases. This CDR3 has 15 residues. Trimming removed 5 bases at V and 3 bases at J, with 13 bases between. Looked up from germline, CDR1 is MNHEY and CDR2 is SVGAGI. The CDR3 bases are TGTGCCAGCAGTCTAACAGGGTCTCCTAATGAAAAACTGTTTTTT. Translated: CASSLTGSPNEKLFF.

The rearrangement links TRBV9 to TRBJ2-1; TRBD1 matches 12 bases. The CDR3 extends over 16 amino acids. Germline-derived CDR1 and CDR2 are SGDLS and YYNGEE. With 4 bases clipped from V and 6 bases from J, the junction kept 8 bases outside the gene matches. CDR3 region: CASSLGWGQGANEQFF. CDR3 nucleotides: TGTGCCAGCAGCCTAGGATGGGGACAGGGGGCCAATGAGCAGTTCTTC.

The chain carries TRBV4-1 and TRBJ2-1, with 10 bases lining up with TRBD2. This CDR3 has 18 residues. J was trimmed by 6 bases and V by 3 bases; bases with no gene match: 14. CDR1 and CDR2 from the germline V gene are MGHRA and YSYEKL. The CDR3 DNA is TGCGCCAGCAGCCAGGTACCGGGACTAGCGATGGGTGGCAATGAGCAGTTCTTC. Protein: CASSQVPGLAMGGNEQFF.

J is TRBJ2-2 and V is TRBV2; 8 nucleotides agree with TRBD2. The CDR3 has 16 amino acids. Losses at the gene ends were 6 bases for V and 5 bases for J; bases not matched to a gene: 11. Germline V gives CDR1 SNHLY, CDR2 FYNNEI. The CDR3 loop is CASRDLPGLVTGELFF. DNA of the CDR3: TGTGCCAGCAGAGACTTACCGGGACTAGTGACCGGGGAGCTGTTTTTT.

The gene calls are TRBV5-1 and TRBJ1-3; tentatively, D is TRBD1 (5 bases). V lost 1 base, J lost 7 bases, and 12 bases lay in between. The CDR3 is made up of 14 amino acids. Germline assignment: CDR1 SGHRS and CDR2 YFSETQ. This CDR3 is CASSLNGAGNTIYF. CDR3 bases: TGCGCCAGCAGCTTGAATGGGGCCGGGAACACCATATATTTT.

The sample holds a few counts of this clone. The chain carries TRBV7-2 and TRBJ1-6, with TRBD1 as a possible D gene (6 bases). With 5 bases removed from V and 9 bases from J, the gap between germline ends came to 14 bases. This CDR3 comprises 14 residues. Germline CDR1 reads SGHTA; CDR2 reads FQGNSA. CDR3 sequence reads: CASSLDRVSSPLHF. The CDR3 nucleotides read TGTGCCAGCAGCCTGGACAGAGTTAGTTCACCCCTCCACTTT.

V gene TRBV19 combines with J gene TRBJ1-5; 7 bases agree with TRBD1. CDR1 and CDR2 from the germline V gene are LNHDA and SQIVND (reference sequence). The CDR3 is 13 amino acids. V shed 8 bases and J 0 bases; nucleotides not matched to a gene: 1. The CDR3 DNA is TGTGCCAGTGGACAGGTTAGCAATCAGCCCCAGCATTTT. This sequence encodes CASGQVSNQPQHF.